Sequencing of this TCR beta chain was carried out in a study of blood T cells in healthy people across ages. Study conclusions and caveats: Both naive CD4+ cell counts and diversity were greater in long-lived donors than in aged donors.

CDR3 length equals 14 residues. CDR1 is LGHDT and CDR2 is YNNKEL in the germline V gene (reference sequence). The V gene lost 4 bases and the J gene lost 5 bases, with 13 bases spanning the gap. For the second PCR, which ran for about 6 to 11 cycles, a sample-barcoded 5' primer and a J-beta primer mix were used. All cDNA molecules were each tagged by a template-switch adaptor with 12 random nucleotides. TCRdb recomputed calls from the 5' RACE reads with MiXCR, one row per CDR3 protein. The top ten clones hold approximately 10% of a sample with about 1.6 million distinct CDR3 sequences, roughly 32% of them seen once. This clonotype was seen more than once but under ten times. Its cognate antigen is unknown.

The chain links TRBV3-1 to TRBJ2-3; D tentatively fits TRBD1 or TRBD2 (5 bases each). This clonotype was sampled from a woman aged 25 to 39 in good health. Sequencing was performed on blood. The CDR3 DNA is TGTGCCAGCAGCCTTAAGGCAGGGAGAGATACGCAGTATTTT. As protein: CASSLKAGRDTQYF.